This note documents a single TCR beta chain sequence. Its antigen is as yet unknown. The CDR3 length is 17 residues. Before the COVID-19 pandemic, during about 2011-2018, CD4+ T cells were taken from unexposed donors. Isolation of CD4+ T cells took place after around 11 days in culture. These data belong to a study of CD4 T cells in relation to SARS-CoV-2 and coronaviruses. TCRdb keeps only in-frame clones here, not all; method: immunoSEQ multiplex PCR. The sample has 20,000 to 25,000 clones, approximately 68% seen once; the top ten hold about 10%. The rearrangement uses TRBV21-1 and TRBJ2-3; the DNA was not compared with TRBD1, the D call given in the table. TRBV21-1 is shown as a pseudogene. This receptor was obtained from a human donor in good health. Sequencing used CD4+ T cells from PBMCs, cultured in vitro. The CDR3: CASSAHDREESTDTQYF. CDR3 DNA sequence: TGTGCCAGCAGCGCACACGACAGGGAGGAATCTACAGATACGCAGTATTTT.